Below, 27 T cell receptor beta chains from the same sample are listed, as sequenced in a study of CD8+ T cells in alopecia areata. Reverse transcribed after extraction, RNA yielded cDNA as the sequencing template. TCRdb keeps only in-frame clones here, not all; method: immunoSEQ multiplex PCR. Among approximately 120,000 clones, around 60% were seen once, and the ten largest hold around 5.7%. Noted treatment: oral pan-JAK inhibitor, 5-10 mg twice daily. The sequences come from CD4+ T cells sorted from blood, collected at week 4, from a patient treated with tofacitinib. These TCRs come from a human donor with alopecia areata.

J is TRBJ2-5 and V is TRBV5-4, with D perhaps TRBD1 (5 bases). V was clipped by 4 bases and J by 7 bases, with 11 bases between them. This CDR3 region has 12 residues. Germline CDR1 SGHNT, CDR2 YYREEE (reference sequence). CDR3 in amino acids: CASSIDSATQYF. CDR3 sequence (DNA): TGTGCCAGCAGCATTGACAGCGCGACCCAGTACTTC.

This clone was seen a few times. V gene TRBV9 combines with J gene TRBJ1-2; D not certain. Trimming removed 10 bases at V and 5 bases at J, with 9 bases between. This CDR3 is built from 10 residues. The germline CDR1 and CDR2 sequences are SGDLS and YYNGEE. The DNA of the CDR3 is TGTGCCCGAAAACGGTATGGCTACACCTTC. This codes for CARKRYGYTF.

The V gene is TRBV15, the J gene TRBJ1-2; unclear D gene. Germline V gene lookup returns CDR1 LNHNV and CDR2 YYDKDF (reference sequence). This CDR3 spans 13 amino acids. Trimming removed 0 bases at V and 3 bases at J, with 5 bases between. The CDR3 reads CATSREAYYGYTF. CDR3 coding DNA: TGTGCCACCAGCAGAGAAGCCTACTATGGCTACACCTTC.

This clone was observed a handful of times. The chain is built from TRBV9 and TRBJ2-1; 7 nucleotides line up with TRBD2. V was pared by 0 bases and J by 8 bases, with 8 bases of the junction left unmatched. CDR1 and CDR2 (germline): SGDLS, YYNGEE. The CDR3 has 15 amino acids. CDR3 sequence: CASSVVGGSLDEQFF. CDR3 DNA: TGTGCCAGCAGCGTAGTCGGCGGGAGTTTAGATGAGCAGTTCTTC.

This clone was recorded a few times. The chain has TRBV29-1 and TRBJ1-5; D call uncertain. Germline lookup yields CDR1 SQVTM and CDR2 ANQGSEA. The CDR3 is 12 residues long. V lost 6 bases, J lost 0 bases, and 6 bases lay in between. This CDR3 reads CSVRYSNQPQHF. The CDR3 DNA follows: TGCAGCGTCCGCTATAGCAATCAGCCCCAGCATTTT.

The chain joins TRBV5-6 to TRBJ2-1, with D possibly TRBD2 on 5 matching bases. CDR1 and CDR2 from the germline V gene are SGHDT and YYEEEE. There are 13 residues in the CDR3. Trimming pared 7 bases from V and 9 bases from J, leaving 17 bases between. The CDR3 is CASYGRVRREQFF. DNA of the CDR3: TGTGCCAGCTACGGGCGGGTTAGACGTGAGCAGTTCTTC. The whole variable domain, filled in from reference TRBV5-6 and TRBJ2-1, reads DAGVTQSPTHLIKTRGQQVTLRCSPKSGHDTVSWYQQALGQGPQFIFQYYEEEERQRGNFPDRFSGHQFPNYSSELNVNALLLGDSALYLCASYGRVRREQFFGPGTRLTVL.

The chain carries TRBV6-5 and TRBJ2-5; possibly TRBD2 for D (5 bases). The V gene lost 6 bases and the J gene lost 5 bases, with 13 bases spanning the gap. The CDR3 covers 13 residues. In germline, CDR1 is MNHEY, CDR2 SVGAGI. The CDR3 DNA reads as TGTGCCAGCAGACTACTCGGCGGGGAGACCCAGTACTTC. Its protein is CASRLLGGETQYF.

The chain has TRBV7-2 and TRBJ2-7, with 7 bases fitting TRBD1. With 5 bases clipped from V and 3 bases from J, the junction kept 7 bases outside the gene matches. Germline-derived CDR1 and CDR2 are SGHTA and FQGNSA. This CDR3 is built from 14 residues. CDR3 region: CASSLRQGRYEQYF. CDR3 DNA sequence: TGTGCCAGCAGCCTACGACAGGGACGCTACGAGCAGTACTTC.

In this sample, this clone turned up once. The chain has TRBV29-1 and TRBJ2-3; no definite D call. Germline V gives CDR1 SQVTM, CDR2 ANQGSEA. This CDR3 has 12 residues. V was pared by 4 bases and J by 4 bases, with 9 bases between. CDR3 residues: CSVVSSADTQYF. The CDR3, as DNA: TGCAGCGTTGTCTCTAGTGCAGATACGCAGTATTTT.

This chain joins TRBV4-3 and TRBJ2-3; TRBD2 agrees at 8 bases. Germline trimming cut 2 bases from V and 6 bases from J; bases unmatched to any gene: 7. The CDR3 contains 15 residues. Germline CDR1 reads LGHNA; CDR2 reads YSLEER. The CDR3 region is CASSQLAGSVDTQYF. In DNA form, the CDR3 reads TGCGCCAGCAGCCAACTAGCGGGTTCTGTCGATACGCAGTATTTT.

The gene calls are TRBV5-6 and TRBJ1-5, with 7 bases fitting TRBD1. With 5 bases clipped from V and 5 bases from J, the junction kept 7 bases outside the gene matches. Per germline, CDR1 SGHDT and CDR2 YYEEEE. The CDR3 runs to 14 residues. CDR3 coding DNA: TGTGCCAGCAGACGACAGGGTGGTGATCAGCCCCAGCATTTT. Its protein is CASRRQGGDQPQHF.

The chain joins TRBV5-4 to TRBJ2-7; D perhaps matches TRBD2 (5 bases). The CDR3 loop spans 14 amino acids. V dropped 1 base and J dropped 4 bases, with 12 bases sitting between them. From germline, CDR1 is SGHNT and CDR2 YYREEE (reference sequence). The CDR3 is CASSLRGAVYEQYF. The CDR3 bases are TGTGCCAGCAGCTTGCGGGGAGCGGTTTACGAGCAGTACTTC.

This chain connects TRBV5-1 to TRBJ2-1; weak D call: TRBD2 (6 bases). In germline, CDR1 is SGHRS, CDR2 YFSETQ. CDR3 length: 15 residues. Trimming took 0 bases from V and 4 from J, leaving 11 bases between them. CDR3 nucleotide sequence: TGCGCCAGCAGCTTGGGACTAGGAGGGTACAATGAGCAGTTCTTC. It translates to CASSLGLGGYNEQFF.

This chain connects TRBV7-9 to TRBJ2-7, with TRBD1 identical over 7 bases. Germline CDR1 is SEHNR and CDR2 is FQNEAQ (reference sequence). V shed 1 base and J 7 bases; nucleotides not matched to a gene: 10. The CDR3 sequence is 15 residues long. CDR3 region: CASSLVGTVGGEQYF. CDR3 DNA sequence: TGTGCCAGCAGCTTAGTTGGGACAGTCGGTGGGGAGCAGTACTTC.

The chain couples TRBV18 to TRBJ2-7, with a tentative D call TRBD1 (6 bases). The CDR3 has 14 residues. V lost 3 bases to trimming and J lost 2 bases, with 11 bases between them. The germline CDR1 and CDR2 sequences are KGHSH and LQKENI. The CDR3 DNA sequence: TGTGCCAGCTCACCTAGCAGGGGAGCCTACGAGCAGTACTTC. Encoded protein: CASSPSRGAYEQYF.

The CDR3 loop reads CSVEGGSGANVLTF. For the CDR3, the DNA is TGCAGCGTTGAAGGTGGTAGCGGGGCCAACGTCCTGACTTTC. The J gene is TRBJ2-6, the V gene TRBV29-1; no clear D. This CDR3 is 14 amino acids long. Per germline, CDR1 SQVTM and CDR2 ANQGSEA. Trimming stripped 1 base from V and 4 bases from J, with 8 bases between.

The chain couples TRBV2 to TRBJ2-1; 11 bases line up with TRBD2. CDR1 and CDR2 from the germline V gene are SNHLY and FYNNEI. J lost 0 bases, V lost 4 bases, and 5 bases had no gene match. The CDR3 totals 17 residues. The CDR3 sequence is CASSGRLAGNSYNEQFF. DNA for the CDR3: TGTGCCAGCAGTGGGCGACTAGCGGGGAACTCCTACAATGAGCAGTTCTTC.

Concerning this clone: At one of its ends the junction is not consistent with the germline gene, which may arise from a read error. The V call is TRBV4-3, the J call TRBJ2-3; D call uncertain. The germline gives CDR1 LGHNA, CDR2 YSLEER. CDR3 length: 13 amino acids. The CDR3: CANSQAIADTQYF. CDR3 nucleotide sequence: TGCGCCAACAGCCAGGCGATAGCAGATACGCAGTATTTT.

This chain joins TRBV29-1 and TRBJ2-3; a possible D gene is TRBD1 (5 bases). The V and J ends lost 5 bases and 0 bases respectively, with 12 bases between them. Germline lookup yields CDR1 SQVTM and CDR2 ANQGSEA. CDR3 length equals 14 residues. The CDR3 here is CSVCTGPSTDTQYF. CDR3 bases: TGCAGCGTTTGTACAGGACCTAGCACAGATACGCAGTATTTT.

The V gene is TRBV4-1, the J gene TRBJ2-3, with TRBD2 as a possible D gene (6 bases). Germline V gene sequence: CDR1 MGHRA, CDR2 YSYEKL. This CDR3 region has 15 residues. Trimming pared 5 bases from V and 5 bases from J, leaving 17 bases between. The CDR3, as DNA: TGCGCCAGCAGCTCCCCTGCTCGGGGGATAGATACGCAGTATTTT. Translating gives CASSSPARGIDTQYF.

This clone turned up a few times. The CDR3 reads CASAGSFNTEAFF. CDR3 DNA: TGTGCCTCCGCGGGCAGCTTTAACACTGAAGCTTTCTTT. The chain recombines TRBV30 with TRBJ1-1; D remains ambiguous. CDR1 is GTSNPN and CDR2 is SVGIG in the germline V gene (reference sequence). This CDR3 is built from 13 residues. V lost 7 bases and J lost 2, with 14 bases in between.

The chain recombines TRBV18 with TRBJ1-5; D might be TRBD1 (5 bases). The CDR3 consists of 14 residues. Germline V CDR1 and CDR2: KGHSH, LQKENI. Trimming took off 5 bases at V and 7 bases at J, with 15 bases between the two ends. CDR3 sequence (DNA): TGTGCCAGCTCAATCGAGGGGAGCGGGCAGCCCCAGCATTTT. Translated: CASSIEGSGQPQHF.

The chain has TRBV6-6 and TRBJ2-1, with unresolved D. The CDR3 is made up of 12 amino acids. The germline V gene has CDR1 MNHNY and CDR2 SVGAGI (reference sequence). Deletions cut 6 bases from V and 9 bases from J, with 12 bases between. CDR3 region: CASRNFRSEQFF. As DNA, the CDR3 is TGTGCCAGCAGGAATTTTAGGAGTGAGCAGTTCTTC.

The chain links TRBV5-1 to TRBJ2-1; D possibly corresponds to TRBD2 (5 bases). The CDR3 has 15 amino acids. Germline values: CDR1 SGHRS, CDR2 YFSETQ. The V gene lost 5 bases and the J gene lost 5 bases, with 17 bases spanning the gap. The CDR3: CASREVSGRNNEQFF. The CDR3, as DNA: TGCGCCAGCAGGGAAGTTTCTGGGAGAAACAATGAGCAGTTCTTC.

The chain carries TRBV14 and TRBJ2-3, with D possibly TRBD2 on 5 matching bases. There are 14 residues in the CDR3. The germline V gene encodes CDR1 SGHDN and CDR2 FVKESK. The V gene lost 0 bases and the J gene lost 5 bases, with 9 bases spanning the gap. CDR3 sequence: CASSQDPGIDTQYF. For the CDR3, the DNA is TGTGCCAGCAGCCAAGATCCCGGGATAGATACGCAGTATTTT.

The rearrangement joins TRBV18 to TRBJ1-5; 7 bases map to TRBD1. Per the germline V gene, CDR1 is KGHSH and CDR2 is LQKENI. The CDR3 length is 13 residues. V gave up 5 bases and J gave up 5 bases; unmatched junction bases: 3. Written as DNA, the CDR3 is TGTGCCAGCTCATGGGACAGTGATCAGCCCCAGCATTTT. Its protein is CASSWDSDQPQHF.

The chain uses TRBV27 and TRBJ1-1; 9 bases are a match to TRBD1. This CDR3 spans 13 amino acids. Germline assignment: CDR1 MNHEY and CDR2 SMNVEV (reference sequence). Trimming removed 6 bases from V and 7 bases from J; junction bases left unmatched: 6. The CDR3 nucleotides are TGTGCCAGCAGCCGGGACAGGGAGAGTGAAGCTTTCTTT. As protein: CASSRDRESEAFF.